This T cell receptor (beta chain) was obtained from a study of CD8 T cells in ankylosing spondylitis. The study, taken as a whole, reports: Relatively rare in peripheral blood, disease-linked clones were also CD8+.

Points on this clonotype: What it binds is unknown.

Using its own MiXCR run on the 5' RACE reads, TCRdb lists one record per CDR3 protein. The sample carries around 130,000 distinct CDR3 sequences, roughly an eighth recorded once. This sequence originates from a female donor with ankylosing spondylitis or in good health (not recorded which). Specimen: blood, either unsorted or a sorted T cell fraction (not recorded which).

CDR3 in DNA: TGTGCCAGCAGTGACAGGAGTTACAATGAGCAGTTCTTC. Translation gives CASSDRSYNEQFF. The V call is TRBV6-2 or TRBV6-3, the J call TRBJ2-1, with a possible D match to TRBD1 (6 bases). There are 13 residues in the CDR3. Germline-derived CDR1 and CDR2 are MNHEY and SVGEGT. V shed 5 bases and J shed 4 bases, with 9 bases lying between them.